This TCR beta chain was obtained from a study of early T cells in non-severe SARS-CoV-2 infection. Study background: Sequencing was performed on bulk RNA from unsorted whole blood, leaving chains unpaired.

Each cDNA molecule carried a unique molecular identifier. TCRdb re-called the 5' RACE reads through MiXCR, storing one row per CDR3 protein. The repertoire holds roughly 61,000 distinct CDR3 sequences, with roughly a tenth as singletons. The table lists this clonotype with many counts. This sequence originates from an adult who was a healthcare worker with PCR-confirmed SARS-CoV-2 infection or an uninfected control (not recorded which). Input material: whole blood.

Here the CDR3 DNA reads TGTGCCAGCAGCCAAGATCCATTACAGGGAAACACCATATATTTT. The encoded protein is CASSQDPLQGNTIYF. The chain couples TRBV4-2 to TRBJ1-3; D gene unclear. Trimming stripped 0 bases from V and 4 bases from J, with 10 bases between. The CDR3 runs to 15 residues. Germline V CDR1 and CDR2: LGHNA, YNFKEQ.